Described below is a single T cell receptor beta chain sequence and its context. What it recognizes is unknown. The data belong to a study of CD4 T cell repertoires in COVID-19. The repertoire was sequenced with immunoSEQ multiplex PCR; TCRdb's copy has only in-frame clones and lacks some. The table includes approximately 22,000 clones, 87% detected once. Study outcomes and limitations: Some SARS-CoV-2 clonotypes, between roughly 7 and 27%, recurred in SARS-CoV and/or HKU1 cultures.

Sequencing was done directly on freshly isolated, uncultured memory T cells. The V gene lost 2 bases and the J gene lost 4 bases, with 3 bases spanning the gap. CDR1 is SGHTA, CDR2 FQGNSA, per germline. The CDR3 has 13 residues. This receptor was obtained from a human donor who had COVID-19. V is TRBV7-2 and J is TRBJ2-6; D gene uncertain. The material sequenced was central memory CD4+ T cells from blood, taken before the COVID-19 pandemic. This chain's CDR3 is CASSLTGANVLTF. CDR3 nucleotides: TGTGCCAGCAGCTTAACAGGGGCCAACGTCCTGACTTTC.